This TCR beta chain is drawn from a study of CD8 T cells in ankylosing spondylitis. This clonotype occurred many times. Its antigen is not identified. From the 5' RACE reads, TCRdb called clonotypes with MiXCR, one entry per CDR3 protein. In the table there are more than 150,000 distinct CDR3 sequences, 13% of which are singletons. Germline CDR1 and CDR2: MNHEY and SVGEGT. Trimming took 0 bases from V and 1 from J, leaving 9 bases between them. This CDR3 spans 15 amino acids. Notes on the study in general: With a CD8+ phenotype, disease-linked clones were relatively rare in peripheral blood. Enrichment of disease-linked clones was reportedly significant in matched ankylosing spondylitis synovial fluid.

The V gene is TRBV6-2 or TRBV6-3, the J gene TRBJ1-2; D unclear. The sequence was obtained from a female donor with ankylosing spondylitis or in good health (not recorded which). Specimen: blood, either unsorted or a sorted T cell fraction (not recorded which). CDR3 region: CASSYSPYYNYGYTF. DNA for the CDR3: TGTGCCAGCAGTTACTCTCCATACTATAACTATGGCTACACCTTC.